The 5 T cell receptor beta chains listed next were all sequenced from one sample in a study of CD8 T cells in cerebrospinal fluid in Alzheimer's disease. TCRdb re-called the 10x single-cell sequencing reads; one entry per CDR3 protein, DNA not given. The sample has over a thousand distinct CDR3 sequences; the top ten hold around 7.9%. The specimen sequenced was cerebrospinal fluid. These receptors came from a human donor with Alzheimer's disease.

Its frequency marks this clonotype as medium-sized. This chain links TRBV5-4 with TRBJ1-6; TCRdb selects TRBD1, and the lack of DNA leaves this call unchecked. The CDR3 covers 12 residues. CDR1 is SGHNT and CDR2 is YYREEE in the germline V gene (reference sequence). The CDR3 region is CASSPGYSPLHF.

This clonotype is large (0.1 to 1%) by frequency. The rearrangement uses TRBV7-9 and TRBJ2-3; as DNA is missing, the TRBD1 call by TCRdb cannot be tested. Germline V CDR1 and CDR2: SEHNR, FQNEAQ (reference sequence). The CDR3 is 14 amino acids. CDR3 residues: CASSSRTEPDTQYF.

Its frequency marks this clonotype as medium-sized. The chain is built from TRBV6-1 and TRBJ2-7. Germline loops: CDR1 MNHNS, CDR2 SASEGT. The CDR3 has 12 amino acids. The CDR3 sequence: CASSDPDQEQYF.

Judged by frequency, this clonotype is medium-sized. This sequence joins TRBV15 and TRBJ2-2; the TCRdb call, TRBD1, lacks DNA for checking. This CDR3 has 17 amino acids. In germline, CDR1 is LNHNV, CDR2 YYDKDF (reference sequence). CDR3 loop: CATSRSRTYKNTGELFF.

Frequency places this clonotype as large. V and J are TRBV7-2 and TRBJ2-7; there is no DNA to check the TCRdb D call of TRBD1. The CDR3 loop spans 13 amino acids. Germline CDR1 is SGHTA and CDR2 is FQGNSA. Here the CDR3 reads CATQDRSSYEQYF.